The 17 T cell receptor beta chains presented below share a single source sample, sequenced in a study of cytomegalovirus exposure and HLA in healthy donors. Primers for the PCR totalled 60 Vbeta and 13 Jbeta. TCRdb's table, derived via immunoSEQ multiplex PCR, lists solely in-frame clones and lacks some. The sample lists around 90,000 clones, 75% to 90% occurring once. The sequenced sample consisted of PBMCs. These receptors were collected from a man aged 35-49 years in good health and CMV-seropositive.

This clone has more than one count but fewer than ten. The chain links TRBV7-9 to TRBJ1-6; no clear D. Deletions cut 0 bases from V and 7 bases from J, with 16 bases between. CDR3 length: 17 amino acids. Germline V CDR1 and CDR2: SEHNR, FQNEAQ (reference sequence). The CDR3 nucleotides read TGTGCCAGCAGCTTAGCCGACGGAGGTCAGGCCAATTCACCCCTCCACTTT. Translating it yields CASSLADGGQANSPLHF.

CDR3 bases: TGTGCCAGCAGCACCCTGACAGGGGAGTTCCAAGAGACCCAGTACTTC. This codes for CASSTLTGEFQETQYF. The gene calls are TRBV9 and TRBJ2-5, with TRBD1 matching over 8 bases. This CDR3 has 16 amino acids. With 4 bases clipped from V and 1 base from J, the junction kept 9 bases outside the gene matches. Per germline, CDR1 SGDLS and CDR2 YYNGEE.

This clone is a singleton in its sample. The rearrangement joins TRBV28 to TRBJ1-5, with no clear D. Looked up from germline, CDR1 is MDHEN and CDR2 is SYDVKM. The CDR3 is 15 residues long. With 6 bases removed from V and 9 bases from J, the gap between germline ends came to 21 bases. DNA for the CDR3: TGTGCCAGCAGCCCGCCCTACCTAAAAGAGGGGCCCCAGCATTTT. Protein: CASSPPYLKEGPQHF.

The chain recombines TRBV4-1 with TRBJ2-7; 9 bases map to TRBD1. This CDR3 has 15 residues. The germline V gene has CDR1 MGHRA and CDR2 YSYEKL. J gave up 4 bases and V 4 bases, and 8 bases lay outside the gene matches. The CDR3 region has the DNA TGCGCCAGCAGCCGCGGTGGACAGGGGTCTTACGAGCAGTACTTC. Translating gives CASSRGGQGSYEQYF.

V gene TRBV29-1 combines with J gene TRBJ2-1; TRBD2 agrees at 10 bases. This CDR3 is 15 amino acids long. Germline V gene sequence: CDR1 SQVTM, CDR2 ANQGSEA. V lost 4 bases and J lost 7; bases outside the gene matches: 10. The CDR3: CSVVSGSSGSNEQFF. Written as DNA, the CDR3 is TGCAGCGTTGTAAGCGGATCTAGCGGGAGTAATGAGCAGTTCTTC.

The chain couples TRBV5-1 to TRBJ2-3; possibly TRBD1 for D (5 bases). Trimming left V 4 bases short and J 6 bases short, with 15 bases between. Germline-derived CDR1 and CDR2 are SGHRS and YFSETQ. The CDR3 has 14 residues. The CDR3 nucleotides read TGCGCCAGCAGCCTCTCCTCCAGGGCGGATACGCAGTATTTT. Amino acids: CASSLSSRADTQYF.

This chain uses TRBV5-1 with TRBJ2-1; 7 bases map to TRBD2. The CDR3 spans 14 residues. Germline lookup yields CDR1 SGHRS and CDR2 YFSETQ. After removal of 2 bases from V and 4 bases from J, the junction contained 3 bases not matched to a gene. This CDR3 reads CASSLPSGYNEQFF. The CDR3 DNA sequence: TGCGCCAGCAGCTTACCTAGCGGTTACAATGAGCAGTTCTTC.

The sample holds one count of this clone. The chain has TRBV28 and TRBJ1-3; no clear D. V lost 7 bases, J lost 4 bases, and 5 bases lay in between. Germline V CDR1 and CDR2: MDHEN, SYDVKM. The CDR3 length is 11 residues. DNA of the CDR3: TGTGCCAGCACCACAGGAAACACCATATATTTT. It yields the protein CASTTGNTIYF. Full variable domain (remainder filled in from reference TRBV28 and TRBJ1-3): DVKVTQSSRYLVKRTGEKVFLECVQDMDHENMFWYRQDPGLGLRLIYFSYDVKMKEKGDIPEGYSVSREKKERFSLILESASTNQTSMYLCASTTGNTIYFGEGSWLTVV.

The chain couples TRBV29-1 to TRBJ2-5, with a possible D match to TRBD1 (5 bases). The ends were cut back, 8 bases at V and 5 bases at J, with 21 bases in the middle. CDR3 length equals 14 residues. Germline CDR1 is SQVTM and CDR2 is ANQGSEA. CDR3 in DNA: TGCAGCATCGTGCCGGCAGCAGGGTGGGAGACCCAGTACTTC. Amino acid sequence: CSIVPAAGWETQYF.

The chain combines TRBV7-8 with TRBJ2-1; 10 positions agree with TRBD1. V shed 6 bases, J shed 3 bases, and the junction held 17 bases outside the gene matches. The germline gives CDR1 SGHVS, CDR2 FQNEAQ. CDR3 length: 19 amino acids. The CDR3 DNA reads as TGTGCCAGCAGTCTGAACCGGGACAGGGGTATTAGGGTCTACAATGAGCAGTTCTTC. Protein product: CASSLNRDRGIRVYNEQFF.

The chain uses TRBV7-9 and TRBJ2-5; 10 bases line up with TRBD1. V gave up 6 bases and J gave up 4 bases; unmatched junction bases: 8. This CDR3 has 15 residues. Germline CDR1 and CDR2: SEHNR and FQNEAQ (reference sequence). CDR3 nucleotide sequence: TGTGCCAGCAGAACTCCGACAGGGGGCAGAGAGACCCAGTACTTC. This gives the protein CASRTPTGGRETQYF.

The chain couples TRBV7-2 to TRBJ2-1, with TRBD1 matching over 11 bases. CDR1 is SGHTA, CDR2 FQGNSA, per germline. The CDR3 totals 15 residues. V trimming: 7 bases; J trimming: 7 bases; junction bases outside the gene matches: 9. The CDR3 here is CASILDRGLRNEQFF. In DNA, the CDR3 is TGTGCCAGCATCCTGGACAGGGGGCTGAGGAATGAGCAGTTCTTC. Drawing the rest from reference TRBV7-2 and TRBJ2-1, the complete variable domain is GAGVSQSPSNKVTEKGKDVELRCDPISGHTALYWYRQSLGQGLEFLIYFQGNSAPDKSGLPSDRFSAERTGGSVSTLTIQRTQQEDSAVYLCASILDRGLRNEQFFGPGTRLTVL.

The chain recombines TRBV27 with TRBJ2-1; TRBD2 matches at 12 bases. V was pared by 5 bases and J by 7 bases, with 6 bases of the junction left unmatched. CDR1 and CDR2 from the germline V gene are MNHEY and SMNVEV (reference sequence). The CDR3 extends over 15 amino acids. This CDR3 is CASSRTSGTWNEQFF. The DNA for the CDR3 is TGTGCCAGCAGTCGGACTAGCGGGACTTGGAATGAGCAGTTCTTC.

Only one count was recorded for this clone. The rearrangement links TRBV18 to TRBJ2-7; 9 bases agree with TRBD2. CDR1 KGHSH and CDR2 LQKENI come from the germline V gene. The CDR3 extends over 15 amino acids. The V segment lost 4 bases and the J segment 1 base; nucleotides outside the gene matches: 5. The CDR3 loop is CASSLDSGGSYEQYF. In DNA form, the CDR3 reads TGTGCCAGCTCACTAGATAGCGGGGGATCCTACGAGCAGTACTTC.

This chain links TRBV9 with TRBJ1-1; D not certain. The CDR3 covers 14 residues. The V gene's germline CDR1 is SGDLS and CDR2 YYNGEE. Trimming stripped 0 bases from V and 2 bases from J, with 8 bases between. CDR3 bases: TGTGCCAGCAGCGTAGACGCGGTTAACACTGAAGCTTTCTTT. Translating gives CASSVDAVNTEAFF.

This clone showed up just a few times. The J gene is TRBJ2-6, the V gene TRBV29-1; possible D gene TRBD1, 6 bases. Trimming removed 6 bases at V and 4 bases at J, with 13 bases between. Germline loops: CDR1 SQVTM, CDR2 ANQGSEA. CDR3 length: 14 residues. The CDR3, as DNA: TGCAGCGTCGCCTCAGGGGCCGGGGCCAACGTCCTGACTTTC. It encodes CSVASGAGANVLTF.

CDR3 coding DNA: TGTGCCAGCAGCTTCTCGGGGGGAGGAAACATTCAGTACTTC. Translating gives CASSFSGGGNIQYF. V gene TRBV11-3 combines with J gene TRBJ2-4; 7 bases fit TRBD2. V gave up 3 bases and J gave up 6 bases; unmatched junction bases: 5. This CDR3 is built from 14 residues. The germline CDR1 and CDR2 sequences are SGHNT and YENEEA.